A single sample is the source of the 20 T cell receptor beta chains below, sequenced in a study of T cell responses to AZD1222 COVID-19 vaccine. Measured with immunoSEQ multiplex PCR; TCRdb has only the in-frame clones, and not every one. The sample lists 120,000 to 150,000 clones, under 95% occurring once. Sample: peripheral blood, taken 28 days after the second dose of the MenACWY control vaccine. All receptors come from an adult who received the MenACWY meningococcal vaccine as a control.

The CDR3 is CASSPPRGFDQETQYF. CDR3 DNA sequence: TGTGCCAGCTCACCACCGAGGGGGTTTGATCAAGAGACCCAGTACTTC. The chain uses TRBV18 and TRBJ2-5, with a possible D match to TRBD1 (6 bases). The germline CDR1 and CDR2 sequences are KGHSH and LQKENI. The V gene lost 0 bases and the J gene lost 2 bases, with 13 bases spanning the gap. The CDR3 extends over 16 amino acids.

The chain recombines TRBV19 with TRBJ1-5; tentative D call: TRBD1 (5 bases). The V gene's germline CDR1 is LNHDA and CDR2 SQIVND (reference sequence). Trimming removed 3 bases at V and 1 base at J, with 10 bases between. This CDR3 is 15 amino acids long. The CDR3 sequence: CASSILGESNQPQHF. DNA of the CDR3: TGTGCCAGTAGTATTCTGGGGGAGAGCAATCAGCCCCAGCATTTT.

V gene TRBV4-1 combines with J gene TRBJ2-5, with 11 bases lining up with TRBD2. Trimming took 0 bases from V and 0 from J; bases not matched to a gene: 3. The germline V gene encodes CDR1 MGHRA and CDR2 YSYEKL. CDR3 size: 17 residues. CDR3 region: CASSQERLAGYQETQYF. CDR3 nucleotide sequence: TGCGCCAGCAGCCAAGAAAGACTAGCGGGGTACCAAGAGACCCAGTACTTC.

V is TRBV7-2 and J is TRBJ2-2; 11 positions match TRBD2. V was clipped by 5 bases and J by 6 bases; unmatched bases: 8. CDR1 is SGHTA and CDR2 is FQGNSA in the germline V gene. The CDR3 sequence is 16 residues long. The CDR3 DNA reads TGTGCCAGCAGCGATTGGGTAGCGGGGGGGCCCGGGGAGCTGTTTTTT. Its translation is CASSDWVAGGPGELFF.

V usage is TRBV11-3 and J usage is TRBJ2-1; D is possibly TRBD1 or TRBD2 (5 bases each). Deletions cut 3 bases from V and 2 bases from J, with 17 bases between. Germline CDR1 reads SGHNT; CDR2 reads YENEEA. The CDR3 has 17 amino acids. CDR3 coding DNA: TGTGCCAGCAGCTTTGCTACGGGGCCCGGGACCTACAATGAGCAGTTCTTC. It yields the protein CASSFATGPGTYNEQFF.

This chain connects TRBV5-1 to TRBJ1-1, with D unclear. V lost 4 bases and J lost 5, with 12 bases in between. Germline CDR1 SGHRS, CDR2 YFSETQ. CDR3 length: 13 residues. The DNA of the CDR3 is TGCGCCAGCAGCCTTGAGACGTTTACTGAAGCTTTCTTT. Its translation: CASSLETFTEAFF.

J is TRBJ2-1 and V is TRBV29-1, with D possibly matching TRBD1 (5 bases). Per germline, CDR1 SQVTM and CDR2 ANQGSEA. CDR3 length: 14 residues. The V and J ends lost 4 bases and 0 bases respectively, with 10 bases between them. The CDR3 here is CSVAGSGSYNEQFF. DNA of the CDR3: TGCAGCGTTGCAGGGTCCGGCTCCTACAATGAGCAGTTCTTC.

The chain employs TRBV6-2 or TRBV6-3 and TRBJ1-2, with TRBD1 matching over 7 bases. Trimming took 2 bases from V and 8 from J; bases not matched to a gene: 11. This CDR3 has 15 residues. Germline CDR1 reads MNHEY; CDR2 reads SVGEGT. CDR3 in DNA: TGTGCCAGCAGTTACGGGGGCGCGGGACAGCCCGGCTACACCTTC. Protein product: CASSYGGAGQPGYTF.

The count of this clone is one. The V call is TRBV7-9, the J call TRBJ1-2; D is uncertain. Per germline, CDR1 SEHNR and CDR2 FQNEAQ (reference sequence). The CDR3 spans 13 residues. Trimming took 0 bases from V and 2 from J, leaving 4 bases between them. CDR3 nucleotides: TGTGCCAGCAGCTTAGCCAAGAACTATGGCTACACCTTC. Translated, it gives CASSLAKNYGYTF.

The chain has TRBV2 and TRBJ1-5; the D gene is possibly TRBD1 (6 bases). Between the trimmed V and J ends, which lost 3 bases and 4 bases, there was a span of 16 bases. Germline lookup yields CDR1 SNHLY and CDR2 FYNNEI. This CDR3 contains 16 residues. The CDR3, as DNA: TGTGCCAGCAGTGACTTTAGGCAGGGGCCTAATCAGCCCCAGCATTTT. Protein: CASSDFRQGPNQPQHF. Complete variable domain (other parts from reference TRBV2 and TRBJ1-5): EPEVTQTPSHQVTQMGQEVILRCVPISNHLYFYWYRQILGQKVEFLVSFYNNEISEKSEIFDDQFSVERPDGSNFTLKIRSTKLEDSAMYFCASSDFRQGPNQPQHFGDGTRLSIL.

This clone was seen once. V and J are TRBV15 and TRBJ1-2; D gene uncertain. The ends were cut back, 4 bases at V and 5 bases at J, with 14 bases in the middle. Looked up from germline, CDR1 is LNHNV and CDR2 is YYDKDF (reference sequence). The CDR3 sequence is 14 residues long. CDR3 DNA: TGTGCCACCAGCACTCATCGTAGACTGTATGGCTACACCTTC. Amino acid sequence: CATSTHRRLYGYTF.

This chain joins TRBV5-6 and TRBJ2-5, with 9 bases aligning to TRBD2. V dropped 4 bases and J dropped 6; count of bases not matched to a gene: 16. Looked up from germline, CDR1 is SGHDT and CDR2 is YYEEEE. This CDR3 is 17 amino acids long. Written as DNA, the CDR3 is TGTGCCAGCAGCCCCCGAGGAGCAAGCGGGAGGTTGAAGACCCAGTACTTC. This sequence encodes CASSPRGASGRLKTQYF. Complete variable domain (other parts from reference TRBV5-6 and TRBJ2-5): DAGVTQSPTHLIKTRGQQVTLRCSPKSGHDTVSWYQQALGQGPQFIFQYYEEEERQRGNFPDRFSGHQFPNYSSELNVNALLLGDSALYLCASSPRGASGRLKTQYFGPGTRLLVL.

The genes are TRBV3-1 (or the pseudogene TRBV3-2) and TRBJ2-3; 7 nucleotides agree with TRBD1. CDR1 and CDR2 (germline): LGHDT, YNNKEL (reference sequence). V shed 2 bases, J shed 2 bases, and the junction held 4 bases outside the gene matches. This CDR3 is built from 15 residues. Here the CDR3 reads CASSQRGQTTDTQYF. The CDR3 DNA reads TGTGCCAGCAGCCAAAGGGGACAGACCACAGATACGCAGTATTTT.

This sequence joins TRBV7-8 and TRBJ2-7; no reliable D call. Trimming removed 3 bases at V and 0 bases at J, with 9 bases between. CDR3 length: 14 amino acids. Germline lookup yields CDR1 SGHVS and CDR2 FQNEAQ. The CDR3 protein is CASSFGRLSYEQYF. DNA of the CDR3: TGTGCCAGCAGCTTCGGCAGGCTCTCCTACGAGCAGTACTTC.

This clone has more than one count but fewer than ten. The genes are TRBV6-2 or TRBV6-3 and TRBJ1-5; no definite D call. V gave up 2 bases and J gave up 0 bases, with 11 bases separating them. The CDR3 covers 16 residues. CDR1 and CDR2 (germline): MNHEY, SVGEGT. The CDR3 DNA is TGTGCCAGCAGTTACCCCCTGTCGTCTAGCAATCAGCCCCAGCATTTT. Its protein is CASSYPLSSSNQPQHF.

V is TRBV27 and J is TRBJ2-7; D call uncertain. The CDR3 runs to 14 residues. Germline CDR1 and CDR2: MNHEY and SMNVEV (reference sequence). V dropped 5 bases and J dropped 7 bases, with 18 bases sitting between them. The CDR3 DNA reads as TGTGCCAGCAGTCCCCCACCAGGCTTTGGGGAGCAGTACTTC. Translated, it gives CASSPPPGFGEQYF.

The chain combines TRBV27 with TRBJ2-5, with 9 bases that match TRBD1. The length of the CDR3 is 14 residues. Trimming at V came to 6 bases and at J to 7 bases, leaving 9 bases not matched to a gene. CDR1 and CDR2 from the germline V gene are MNHEY and SMNVEV (reference sequence). The CDR3 loop reads CASRGQGRPGTQYF. CDR3 bases: TGTGCCAGCAGGGGACAGGGTAGGCCCGGGACCCAGTACTTC.

The chain carries TRBV7-8 and TRBJ2-5; TRBD2 aligns across 10 bases. The CDR3 extends over 14 amino acids. CDR1 is SGHVS and CDR2 is FQNEAQ in the germline V gene. The V gene end was trimmed by 5 bases and the J gene end by 6 bases; junction bases not matched to a gene: 6. CDR3 residues: CASSRRLAGKTQYF. The CDR3, as DNA: TGTGCCAGCAGCAGGAGACTAGCGGGTAAGACCCAGTACTTC.

The chain recombines TRBV6-5 with TRBJ2-7, with D maybe TRBD1 (6 bases). V was cut by 6 bases and J by 5 bases, with 17 bases left in between. The germline CDR1 and CDR2 sequences are MNHEY and SVGAGI. This CDR3 is built from 14 residues. The CDR3 reads CASSYGTMRDEQYF. The CDR3, as DNA: TGTGCCAGCAGCTACGGGACAATGAGAGACGAGCAGTACTTC.

The gene calls are TRBV5-6 and TRBJ1-1; the D gene is possibly TRBD1 (5 bases). CDR1 and CDR2 from the germline V gene are SGHDT and YYEEEE. There are 15 residues in the CDR3. Trimming removed 0 bases from V and 1 base from J, with 10 bases in between. CDR3 DNA sequence: TGTGCCAGCAGCTTGGTCTCCAGGGCGAACACTGAAGCTTTCTTT. This sequence encodes CASSLVSRANTEAFF. Full variable domain (remainder filled in from reference TRBV5-6 and TRBJ1-1): DAGVTQSPTHLIKTRGQQVTLRCSPKSGHDTVSWYQQALGQGPQFIFQYYEEEERQRGNFPDRFSGHQFPNYSSELNVNALLLGDSALYLCASSLVSRANTEAFFGQGTRLTVV.